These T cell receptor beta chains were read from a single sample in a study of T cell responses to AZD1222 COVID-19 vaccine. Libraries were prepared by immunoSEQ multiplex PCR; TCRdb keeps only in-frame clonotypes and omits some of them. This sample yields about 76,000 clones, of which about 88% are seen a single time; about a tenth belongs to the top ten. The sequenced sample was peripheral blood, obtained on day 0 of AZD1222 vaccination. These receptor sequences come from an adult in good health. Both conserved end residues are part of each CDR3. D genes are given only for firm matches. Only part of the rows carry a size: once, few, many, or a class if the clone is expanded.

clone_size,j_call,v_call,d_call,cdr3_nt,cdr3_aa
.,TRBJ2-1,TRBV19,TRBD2,TGTGCCAGTAGGCCGGGTACTAGCGTCAACTCCTACAATGAGCAGTTCTTC,CASRPGTSVNSYNEQFF
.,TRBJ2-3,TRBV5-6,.,TGTGCCAGCAGCCTCCGGGTCCATACGCAGTATTTT,CASSLRVHTQYF
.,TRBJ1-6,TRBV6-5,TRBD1,TGTGCCAGCTACGACAGGGCTCATTCACCCCTCCACTTT,CASYDRAHSPLHF
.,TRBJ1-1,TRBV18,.,TGTGCCAGCTCACCCTTGACAGGGAACACTGAAGCTTTCTTT,CASSPLTGNTEAFF
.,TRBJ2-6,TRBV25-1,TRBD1,TGTGCCAGCAGTGCTAGGACAGGGGGCTTTAGTGGGGCCAACGTCCTGACTTTC,CASSARTGGFSGANVLTF
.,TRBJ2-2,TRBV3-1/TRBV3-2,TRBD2,TGTGCCAGCAGCCCGGGACTAGCGGTCAACACCGGGGAGCTGTTTTTT,CASSPGLAVNTGELFF
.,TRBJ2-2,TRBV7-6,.,TGTGCCAGCAGCTTAGGCGCGATCACGAACACCGGGGAGCTGTTTTTT,CASSLGAITNTGELFF
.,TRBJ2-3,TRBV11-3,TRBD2,TGTGCCAGCAGCGCGGGACTAGCGGAGCGCACAGATACGCAGTATTTT,CASSAGLAERTDTQYF
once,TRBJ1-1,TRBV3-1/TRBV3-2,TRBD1,TGTGCCAGCAGCCAATCCGGACAGGGGGCGCGAAGGACTGAAGCTTTCTTT,CASSQSGQGARRTEAFF
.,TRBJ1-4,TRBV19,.,TGTGCCAGTAGTCTTGGACAGTCTAATGAAAAACTGTTTTTT,CASSLGQSNEKLFF
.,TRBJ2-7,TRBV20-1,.,TGCAGTGCTAGTGGGCTAGCAGTAACCTACGAGCAGTACTTC,CSASGLAVTYEQYF
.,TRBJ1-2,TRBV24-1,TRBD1,TGTGCCACCAGTGATTCCTCCGGGACAGGGAATACCTATGGCTACACCTTC,CATSDSSGTGNTYGYTF
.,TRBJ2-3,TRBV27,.,TGTGCCAGCAGTTTACTTAGAGGAGGGGGGATCGCGGGGAACACAGATACGCAGTATTTT,CASSLLRGGGIAGNTDTQYF
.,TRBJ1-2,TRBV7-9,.,TGTGCCAGCAGCTTAGCAGACAATGGCTACACCTTC,CASSLADNGYTF
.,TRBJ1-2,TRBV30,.,TGTGCCTGGAGGGCAGCTGGGGTTGGCGGCTACACCTTC,CAWRAAGVGGYTF
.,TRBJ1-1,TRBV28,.,TGTGCCAGTGAAGGGAGTAAAGGAACTGAAGCTTTCTTT,CASEGSKGTEAFF
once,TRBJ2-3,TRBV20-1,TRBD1,TGCAGTGCTAGTTCAGGGGGCGGGGCAGATACGCAGTATTTT,CSASSGGGADTQYF
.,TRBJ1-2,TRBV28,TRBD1,TGTGCCAGCAGGGCATTCGACAGGGGCAACTATGGCTACACCTTC,CASRAFDRGNYGYTF
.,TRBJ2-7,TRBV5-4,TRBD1,TGTGCCAGCCGCCGGGACAGGGGGCGCGAGCAGTACTTC,CASRRDRGREQYF
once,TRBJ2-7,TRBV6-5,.,TGTGCCAGCAGTTACTCCCCGGAGAGCTCCTACGAGCAGTACTTC,CASSYSPESSYEQYF
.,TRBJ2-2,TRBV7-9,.,TGTGCCAGCAGCCCCAAAGGCGGGGAGAACACCGGGGAGCTGTTTTTT,CASSPKGGENTGELFF
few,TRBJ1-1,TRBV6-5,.,TGTGCCAGCAGCTCCACCCCGGGACGAACTGAAGCTTTCTTT,CASSSTPGRTEAFF
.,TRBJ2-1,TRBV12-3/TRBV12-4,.,TGTGCCAGCAGCCCGGGACACGAGCAGTTCTTC,CASSPGHEQFF
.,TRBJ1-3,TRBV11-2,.,TGTGCCAGCAGCTTAACTGGAGGGTCTGGAAACACCATATATTTT,CASSLTGGSGNTIYF
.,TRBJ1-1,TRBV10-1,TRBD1,TGCGCCAGCACCTGGGACAGGGGGCTCTCTGAAGCTTTCTTT,CASTWDRGLSEAFF
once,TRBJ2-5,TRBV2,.,TGTGCCAGCAGTGACGGGTCCCAAGAGACCCAGTACTTC,CASSDGSQETQYF
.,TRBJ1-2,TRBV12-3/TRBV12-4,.,TGTGCCAGCACCCTCACAGGGAATGGCTACACCTTC,CASTLTGNGYTF
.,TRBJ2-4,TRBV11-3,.,TGTGCCAGCAGCTTAGACGGGAAAAACATTCAGTACTTC,CASSLDGKNIQYF
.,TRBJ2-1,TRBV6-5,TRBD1,TGTGCCAGCGGGACAGGGAATTACAATGAGCAGTTCTTC,CASGTGNYNEQFF
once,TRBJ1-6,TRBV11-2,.,TGTGCCAGCAGCTCGGATCAGTCCAATTCACCCCTCCACTTT,CASSSDQSNSPLHF
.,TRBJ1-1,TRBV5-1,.,TGCGCCAGCAGCTCGCGGGCGGAGAACACTGAAGCTTTCTTT,CASSSRAENTEAFF
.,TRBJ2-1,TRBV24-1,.,TGTGCCACCAGTGATCCTTTATACAATGAGCAGTTCTTC,CATSDPLYNEQFF
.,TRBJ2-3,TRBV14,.,TGTGCCAGCAGCCAAGAGACACCTAGCACAGATACGCAGTATTTT,CASSQETPSTDTQYF
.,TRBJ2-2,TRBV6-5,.,TGTGCTAGCAGCCGCGAGGGGGGAGCTACCGGGGAGCTGTTTTTT,CASSREGGATGELFF
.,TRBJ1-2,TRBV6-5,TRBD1,TGTGCCAGCAGTCGGGACAGGACCTCTAACTATGGCTACACCTTC,CASSRDRTSNYGYTF
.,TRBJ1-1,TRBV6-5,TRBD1,TGTGCCAGCAGGAGGGACAGGATGAACACTGAAGCTTTCTTT,CASRRDRMNTEAFF
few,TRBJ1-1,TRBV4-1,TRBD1,TGCGCCAGCAGCCAACGGACAGGGGGCGGCACTGAAGCTTTCTTT,CASSQRTGGGTEAFF
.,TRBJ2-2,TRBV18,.,TGTGCCAGCTCACCACCGGGACGGACCACGAACACCGGGGAGCTGTTTTTT,CASSPPGRTTNTGELFF
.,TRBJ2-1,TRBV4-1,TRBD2,TGCGCCAGCAGCCAAGTGGGGTTAGCGGGGCAGTTCTTC,CASSQVGLAGQFF
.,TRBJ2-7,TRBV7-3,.,TGTGCCAGCAGCTTCCAGACTAGCTCCTACGAGCAGTACTTC,CASSFQTSSYEQYF
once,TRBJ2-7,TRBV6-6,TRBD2,TGTGCCAGCAGCCCCCTTGAGGGAGGGCTTTACGAGCAGTACTTC,CASSPLEGGLYEQYF
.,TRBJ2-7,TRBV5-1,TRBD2,TGCGCCAGCAGCGGGGGAGGGGTGTCTGTTTACGAGCAGTACTTC,CASSGGGVSVYEQYF
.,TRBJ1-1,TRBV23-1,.,TGCGCCAGCAGTCTTCCCAAGAGAGATCCTGGAGCTTTCTTT,CASSLPKRDPGAFF
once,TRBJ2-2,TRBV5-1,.,TGCGCCAGCAGCTTGTCGAAGAACACCGGGGAGCTGTTTTTT,CASSLSKNTGELFF
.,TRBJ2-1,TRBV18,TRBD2,TGTGCCAGCTCACCACCGACTAGCGGGGGCCTCAATGAGCAGTTCTTC,CASSPPTSGGLNEQFF
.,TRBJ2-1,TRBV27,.,TGTGCCAGCAGACGGCAGGGGGGAGATGAGCAGTTCTTC,CASRRQGGDEQFF
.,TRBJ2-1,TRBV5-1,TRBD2,TGCGCCAGCAGCCGCTCTAGCGGGGGGGCCAATGAGCAGTTCTTC,CASSRSSGGANEQFF
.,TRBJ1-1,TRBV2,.,TGTGCCAGCAGTGAGTTAACACAGAACACTGAAGCTTTCTTT,CASSELTQNTEAFF
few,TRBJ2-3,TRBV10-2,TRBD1,TGCGCCAGCAGTGAGTCAGGGACAGCAACAGATACGCAGTATTTT,CASSESGTATDTQYF
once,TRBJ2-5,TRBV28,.,TGTGCCAGCAGTTTCAGTAATTCAGTCGGGACCCAGTACTTC,CASSFSNSVGTQYF
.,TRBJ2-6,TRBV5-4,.,TGTGCCAGCAGCTTAGCGTTCTCTGGGGCCAACGTCCTGACTTTC,CASSLAFSGANVLTF